The sequence of this T cell receptor beta chain was determined in a study of identical twins listed by TCRdb under 2016. In terms of the full investigation: To test whether fetal clonotypes persist, the study used deep sequencing on TCR alpha and beta repertoires from monozygotic twins, unrelated adults of various ages, and cord blood. To rule out contamination, the twin experiments were replicated at different times with different library preparation protocols.

General conclusions and limits of the study: A weaker excess of twin sharing was found in beta out-of-frame sequences because the signal-to-noise ratio was lowered by fewer shared sequences. Zero-insertion analyses could be partly confounded by invariant T cells such as MAIT and iNKT, although diverse VJ usage argued against such confounding for most clonotypes. Compared with coincidental sharing between unrelated individuals, out-of-frame TCR alpha sequences shared between twins had an excess of sequences with low generation probability. Because the same donors could not be followed over many years, conclusions were based on cross-sectional statistical analysis. Abundant cord blood beta clonotypes had fewer insertions, young adult naive repertoires showed a similar but weaker trend, and memory repertoires showed no such trend. Recombination models systematically underestimated out-of-frame TCR alpha sharing in monozygotic twins but agreed with sharing between unrelated individuals.

All donors were healthy Caucasians. Three unrelated non-twin adults were additionally sequenced: a male aged 18 to 29, a male aged 50 to 59 and a female aged 50 to 59. Miltenyi CD45RO+ enrichment and human naive T-cell isolation kits were used to isolate memory (CD45RO+) and naive T cells from PBMC. Library generation was performed with 5' RACE. TCRdb names Illumina HiSeq 2000 as the instrument used. Template switching introduced a universal primer binding site; the final cDNA contained a unique molecular identifier, enabling accurate counting of TCR cDNA molecules. Specific primers in the conserved constant-segment region were used to synthesize first-strand cDNA for the TCR alpha and beta chains. To control for contamination, each cDNA library was double barcoded with a SMART-Mk sample barcode plus Illumina barcodes. TruSeq adapter sequences along with Illumina sample barcodes were introduced in two successive PCR steps. The TCR alpha and beta cDNA libraries were sequenced on the Illumina HiSeq platform using custom primers. For the original study's pipeline: MiGEC was used to process raw reads and extract unique molecular identifiers, and MiXCR was used to find CDR3 positions. Recombination models were inferred per individual with the repgenHMM and IGoR tools using an EM algorithm. Shared clonotypes were analyzed with the tcR package in R, and sharing was normalized by the product of cloneset sizes. To study raw recombination free of thymic and clonal selection effects, out-of-frame nonproductive sequences were analyzed. TCRdb cleaned the public reads at Q25 with fastp, built clones with MiXCR and kept in-frame beta chains. Records with the same CDR3 protein are collapsed into one entry carrying the most frequent genes and DNA. It is TCRdb's table, rather than the study itself, that gives the V and J calls and clone size. The table for this sample lists approximately 690,000 distinct CDR3 sequences; 5.5% to 7.5% of them were counted only once. Clones ranked in the top ten supply roughly 1.6% of the sample.

Notes on this clonotype: No antigen is known for it. Within one base of it there is no much larger clone, and no base qualities were kept.

V loses 0 bases, J loses 7 bases, and the germline ends lie 13 bases apart. The CDR3, from cysteine to phenylalanine, totals 15 residues. Of all the DNA, just the CDR3 is kept, 45 bases in frame from base 1. The germline V gene sets CDR1 to ENHRY and CDR2 to SYGVKD. The clonotype was recovered from a man aged 18 to 29 in good health. The specimen sequenced was naive T cells sorted from blood. The label giving this sample's cell subset or site can be read as: cells isolated with a human naive T-cell isolation kit. The sequence links TRBV10-3 to TRBJ2-4, with TRBD2 as a weak D call on 5 bases. The DNA reads as follows: TGTGCCATCAGTGAGTCGAGGGCGAGAGTGAACATTCAGTACTTC. It is translated as CAISESRARVNIQYF.